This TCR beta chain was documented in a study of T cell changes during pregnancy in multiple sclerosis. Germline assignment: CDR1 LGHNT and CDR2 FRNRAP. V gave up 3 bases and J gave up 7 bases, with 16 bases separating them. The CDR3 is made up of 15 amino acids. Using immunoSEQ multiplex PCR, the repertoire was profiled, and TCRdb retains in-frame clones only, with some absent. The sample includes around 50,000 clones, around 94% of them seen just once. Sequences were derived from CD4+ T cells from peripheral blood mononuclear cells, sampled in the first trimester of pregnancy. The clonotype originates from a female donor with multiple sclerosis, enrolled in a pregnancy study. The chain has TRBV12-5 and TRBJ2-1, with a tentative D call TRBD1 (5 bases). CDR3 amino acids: CASGLGAGLGNEQFF. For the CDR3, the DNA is TGTGCTAGTGGTTTAGGGGCAGGGTTAGGGAATGAGCAGTTCTTC. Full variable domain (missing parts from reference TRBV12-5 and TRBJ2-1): DARVTQTPRHKVTEMGQEVTMRCQPILGHNTVFWYRQTMMQGLELLAYFRNRAPLDDSGMPKDRFSAEMPDATLATLKIQPSEPRDSAVYFCASGLGAGLGNEQFFGPGTRLTVL.